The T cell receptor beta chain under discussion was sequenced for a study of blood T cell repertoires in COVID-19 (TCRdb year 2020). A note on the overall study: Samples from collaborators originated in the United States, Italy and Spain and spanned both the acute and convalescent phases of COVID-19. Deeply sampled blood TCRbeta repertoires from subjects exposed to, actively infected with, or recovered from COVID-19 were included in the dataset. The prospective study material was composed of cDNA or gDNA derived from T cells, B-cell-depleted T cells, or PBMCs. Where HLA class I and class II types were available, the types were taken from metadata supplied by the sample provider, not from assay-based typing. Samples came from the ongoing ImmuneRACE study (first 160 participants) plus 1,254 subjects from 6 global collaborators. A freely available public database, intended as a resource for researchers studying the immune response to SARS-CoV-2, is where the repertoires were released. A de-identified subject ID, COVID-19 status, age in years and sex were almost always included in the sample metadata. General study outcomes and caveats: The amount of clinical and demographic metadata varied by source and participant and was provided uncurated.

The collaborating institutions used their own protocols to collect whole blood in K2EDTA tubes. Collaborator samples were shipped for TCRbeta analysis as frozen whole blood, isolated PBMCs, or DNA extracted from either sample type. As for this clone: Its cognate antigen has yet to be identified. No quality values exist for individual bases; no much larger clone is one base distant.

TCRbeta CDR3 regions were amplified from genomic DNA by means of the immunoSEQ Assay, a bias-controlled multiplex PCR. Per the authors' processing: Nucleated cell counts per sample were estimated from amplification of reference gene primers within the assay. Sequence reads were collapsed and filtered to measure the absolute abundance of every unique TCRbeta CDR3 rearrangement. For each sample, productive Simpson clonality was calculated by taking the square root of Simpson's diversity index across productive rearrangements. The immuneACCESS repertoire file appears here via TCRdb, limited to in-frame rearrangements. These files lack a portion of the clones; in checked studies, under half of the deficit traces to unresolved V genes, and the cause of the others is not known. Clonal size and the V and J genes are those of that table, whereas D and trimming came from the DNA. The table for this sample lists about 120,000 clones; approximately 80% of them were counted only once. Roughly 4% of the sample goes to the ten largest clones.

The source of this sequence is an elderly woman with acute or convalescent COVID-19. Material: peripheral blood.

CDR3 reads: CASSEGRGRYEQYF. The nucleotide sequence is given as TGCGCCAGCAGTGAGGGCAGGGGACGGTACGAGCAGTACTTC. The rearrangement joined TRBV10-1 to TRBJ2-7; the D gene is perhaps TRBD1, from 6 matching bases. The CDR3 numbers 14 residues from cysteine through phenylalanine. CDR3 DNA only is kept here, 42 bases in frame from base 1. The germline ends are 12 bases apart after V is trimmed by 2 bases and J by 4 bases. The germline V gene (reference sequence) provides CDR1 WNHNN and CDR2 SYGVQD.